The 5 T cell receptor beta chains reported below all come from one sample, sequenced in a study of OX40 agonist ivuxolimab in advanced cancers. Assay: immunoSEQ multiplex PCR; the TCRdb copy retains only in-frame clones and omits some. Among about 53,000 clones, 82% were seen once, and the ten largest hold around 1.6%. The sample consisted of CD4+ or CD8+ T cells sorted from blood, taken in a trial of the OX40 agonist ivuxolimab. These TCRs come from an adult with an advanced solid tumor such as melanoma, head and neck, liver or kidney cancer.

J is TRBJ2-7 and V is TRBV7-6, with 12 bases matching TRBD2. This CDR3 is built from 15 residues. Germline trimming cut 4 bases from V and 6 bases from J; bases unmatched to any gene: 7. Germline V gene sequence: CDR1 SGHVS, CDR2 FNYEAQ. This CDR3 is CASSSLAGGQGEQYF. CDR3 coding DNA: TGTGCCAGCAGCTCCCTAGCGGGAGGGCAAGGCGAGCAGTACTTC. Looking up the rest from reference TRBV7-6 and TRBJ2-7 gives the full variable domain: GAGVSQSPRYKVTKRGQDVALRCDPISGHVSLYWYRQALGQGPEFLTYFNYEAQQDKSGLPNDRFSAERPEGSISTLTIQRTEQRDSAMYRCASSSLAGGQGEQYFGPGTRLTVT.

The chain is built from TRBV7-2 and TRBJ2-7; D could derive from TRBD1 or TRBD2 (5 bases each). Germline V gene data show CDR1 as SGHTA and CDR2 as FQGNSA. The CDR3 extends over 16 amino acids. Trimming removed 3 bases at V and 1 base at J, with 16 bases between. Written as DNA, the CDR3 is TGTGCCAGCAGCTTGGGGGTTTTGGGCCTATCCTACGAGCAGTACTTC. It specifies CASSLGVLGLSYEQYF.

The genes are TRBV18 and TRBJ2-1; 7 nucleotides align to TRBD2. This CDR3 spans 13 amino acids. CDR1 is KGHSH and CDR2 is LQKENI in the germline V gene. Unmatched junction bases numbered 6, after V lost 6 bases and J lost 7 bases. The CDR3 loop is CASSLRETNEQFF. The CDR3 DNA is TGTGCCAGCTCTTTGCGGGAGACGAATGAGCAGTTCTTC.

This rearrangement joins TRBV6-1 to TRBJ2-5; TRBD2 aligns across 10 bases. The DNA end lines up better with TRBJ2-7; the J call may be wrong. Germline V lookup: CDR1 MNHNS, CDR2 SASEGT. The CDR3 has 14 amino acids. CDR3 residues: CASGLAGDLYEQYF. The DNA for the CDR3 is TGTGCCAGCGGGCTAGCGGGGGACCTCTACGAGCAGTACTTC.

This clone has a single count. The chain couples TRBV11-2 to TRBJ1-4; D not certain. In germline, CDR1 is SGHAT, CDR2 FQNNGV. CDR3 length: 16 amino acids. Trimming took 0 bases from V and 8 from J, leaving 16 bases between them. The CDR3 loop is CASSLDYGGFGEKLFF. The CDR3 nucleotides are TGTGCCAGCAGCTTAGATTATGGAGGTTTTGGCGAAAAACTGTTTTTT.